A single T cell receptor beta chain is shown here with its context. The target antigen is unknown. Germline V gene sequence: CDR1 SGHTA, CDR2 FQGTGA. Trimming took off 5 bases at V and 4 bases at J, with 17 bases between the two ends. The CDR3 runs to 15 residues. This sample stems from a study of T cell responses to AZD1222 COVID-19 vaccine. General study findings and limits: CD4 TCRs covered the whole spike, strongest at regions 160-218 and 743-854. The donors showed a predominance of white British ancestry and of females, with possible underestimation of clonal diversity.

The repertoire was sequenced with immunoSEQ multiplex PCR; TCRdb's copy has only in-frame clones and lacks some. This sample yields roughly 99,000 clones, of which approximately 86% are seen a single time; approximately 4% belongs to the top ten. The V and J genes are TRBV7-3 and TRBJ2-5, with unresolved D. Sequences were derived from peripheral blood, sampled on day 0 of AZD1222 vaccination. The origin of this receptor is an adult in good health. The CDR3 spells CASSPDPKGRETQYF. In nucleotides, the CDR3 is TGTGCCAGCAGCCCCGACCCTAAGGGCAGAGAGACCCAGTACTTC.